Detailed here is one TCR beta chain. What it binds is not known. Blood libraries mostly used about 0.5 ug genomic DNA, six replicates each. Clones were sequenced by immunoSEQ multiplex PCR, and TCRdb holds only the in-frame ones, with some missing. The table includes about 81,000 clones, roughly 80% detected once. V lost 3 bases, J lost 3 bases, and 16 bases lay in between. This CDR3 is built from 15 residues. Per the germline V gene, CDR1 is SGHDT and CDR2 is YYEEEE. These data belong to a study of neoadjuvant anti-PD-1 for oral cavity cancer. Study context: Before surgery, most patients got three to four biweekly 3 mg/kg nivolumab doses. Around day 43, patients without progression received a fourth nivolumab dose before surgery.

Points from the study as a whole: Pretreatment Treg/Th17 ratio correlated inversely with post-treatment tumor clonality.

The V and J genes are TRBV5-6 and TRBJ2-7; possible D gene TRBD1, 6 bases. This material consisted of PBMCs, taken before nivolumab (anti-PD-1) treatment. The source is a person aged 40 to 85 with oral cavity squamous cell carcinoma. CDR3 in DNA: TGTGCCAGCAGCTGGGGGCGGCAGGACTTCTACGAGCAGTACTTC. This gives the protein CASSWGRQDFYEQYF.